Listed below are T cell receptor beta chains from one sample, sequenced in a study of CD8 T cells in acute hepatitis C reinfection. Assay: immunoSEQ multiplex PCR; the TCRdb copy retains only in-frame clones and omits some. The data hold approximately 40,000 clones, with roughly 88% observed a single time. The material sequenced was naive CD8+ T cells from PBMCs. These receptor sequences come from a woman aged 18-35 years who spontaneously cleared hepatitis C infection. Each CDR3 is given with its conserved first and last residue. A D gene is named only where the DNA matches it firmly. Size is omitted from some rows. Given values are once, few, many or a class for expanded clones.

D: TRBD2; V: TRBV11-2; size: -; J: TRBJ2-7; CDR3: CASSRSRLAEYEQYF; DNA: TGTGCCAGCAGTCGATCGAGACTAGCGGAGTACGAGCAGTACTTC
D: TRBD2; V: TRBV19; size: -; J: TRBJ2-3; CDR3: CASTDFSGRRAQYF; DNA: TGTGCCAGTACGGATTTTAGCGGGAGGCGCGCGCAGTATTTT
D: -; V: TRBV2; size: once; J: TRBJ1-1; CDR3: CASSERPGHLNTEAFF; DNA: TGTGCCAGCAGTGAAAGGCCGGGACACTTGAACACTGAAGCTTTCTTT
D: TRBD1; V: TRBV5-6; size: -; J: TRBJ2-7; CDR3: CASSLGTGEYEQYF; DNA: TGTGCCAGCAGCTTGGGGACAGGGGAATACGAGCAGTACTTC
D: -; V: TRBV7-3; size: -; J: TRBJ2-7; CDR3: CASSLTGQNVEQYF; DNA: TGTGCCAGCAGCTTAACTGGACAGAACGTCGAGCAGTACTTC
D: TRBD2; V: TRBV7-2; size: few; J: TRBJ2-7; CDR3: CASSPSRLAGSEQYF; DNA: TGTGCCAGCAGCCCAAGTCGTCTAGCGGGATCCGAGCAGTACTTC
D: TRBD2; V: TRBV19; size: -; J: TRBJ2-7; CDR3: CASSIEGGTSGSFYEQYF; DNA: TGTGCCAGTAGTATAGAGGGAGGAACTAGCGGGAGTTTCTACGAGCAGTACTTC
D: -; V: TRBV4-1; size: -; J: TRBJ1-2; CDR3: CASSQVGSLSLRYGYTF; DNA: TGCGCCAGCAGCCAAGTTGGCAGTCTCTCACTCCGCTATGGCTACACCTTC
D: -; V: TRBV10-3; size: -; J: TRBJ2-7; CDR3: CAISESKLANSYEQYF; DNA: TGTGCCATCAGTGAGTCGAAGCTAGCGAACTCCTACGAGCAGTACTTC
D: -; V: TRBV18; size: -; J: TRBJ1-1; CDR3: CASSPPGLIRFLMNTEAFF; DNA: TGTGCCAGCTCACCACCAGGACTAATCAGGTTCTTGATGAACACTGAAGCTTTCTTT
D: -; V: TRBV5-1; size: -; J: TRBJ1-1; CDR3: CASSLDSYTEAFF; DNA: TGCGCCAGCAGCTTGGACAGCTACACTGAAGCTTTCTTT
D: -; V: TRBV7-2; size: once; J: TRBJ2-7; CDR3: CASSFPGGLEQYF; DNA: TGTGCCAGCAGCTTCCCCGGGGGATTGGAGCAGTACTTC
D: -; V: TRBV6-1; size: -; J: TRBJ2-7; CDR3: CASSDSDSGYEQYF; DNA: TGTGCCAGCAGTGACTCGGATTCTGGGTACGAGCAGTACTTC
D: -; V: TRBV7-9; size: few; J: TRBJ2-7; CDR3: CASSPNLEQYF; DNA: TGTGCCAGCAGCCCAAACCTGGAGCAGTACTTC
D: -; V: TRBV18; size: -; J: TRBJ2-5; CDR3: CASSPGQPQETQYF; DNA: TGTGCCAGCTCACCTGGACAGCCCCAAGAGACCCAGTACTTC
D: TRBD1; V: TRBV16; size: -; J: TRBJ2-7; CDR3: CASSLTDRGGSEQYF; DNA: TGTGCCAGCAGCCTGACGGACAGGGGGGGGAGTGAGCAGTACTTC
D: -; V: TRBV7-3; size: -; J: TRBJ2-7; CDR3: CASSPSGGDEQYF; DNA: TGTGCCAGCAGCCCGTCTGGGGGAGACGAGCAGTACTTC